These 24 T cell receptor beta chains came from one sample sequenced in a study of T cells in Graves' hyperthyroidism and ophthalmopathy. RNA transcripts served as the template for amplifying TCR beta CDR3 regions. RT-PCR in the first round (using the HTBI primer set) targeted the TCR CDR3. MiXCR, applied by TCRdb to the multiplex PCR reads, yields one record per CDR3 protein. The repertoire holds roughly 650,000 distinct CDR3 sequences, with approximately 16% as singletons. The sequencing input was blood. These receptors were taken from a woman aged 40 to 50 with Graves' ophthalmopathy.

The J gene is TRBJ2-1, the V gene TRBV7-2, with 16 bases lining up with TRBD2. Germline-derived CDR1 and CDR2 are SGHTA and FQGNSA. The CDR3 spans 16 residues. Losses at the gene ends were 5 bases for V and 9 bases for J; bases not matched to a gene: 7. The CDR3 sequence: CASSAPGLAGGAEQFF. The CDR3 DNA is TGTGCCAGCAGCGCACCGGGACTAGCGGGGGGGGCTGAGCAGTTCTTC. The whole variable domain, filled in from reference TRBV7-2 and TRBJ2-1, reads GAGVSQSPSNKVTEKGKDVELRCDPISGHTALYWYRQSLGQGLEFLIYFQGNSAPDKSGLPSDRFSAERTGGSVSTLTIQRTQQEDSAVYLCASSAPGLAGGAEQFFGPGTRLTVL.

This clonotype has at least ten counts. The chain employs TRBV6-1 and TRBJ1-1; 7 bases fit TRBD1. Germline lookup yields CDR1 MNHNS and CDR2 SASEGT. V shed 6 bases, J shed 5 bases, and the junction held 6 bases outside the gene matches. The CDR3 is 13 residues long. The CDR3 DNA reads as TGTGCCAGCAGCATCTCAGGGGGGACTGAAGCTTTCTTT. Translation gives CASSISGGTEAFF.

This clonotype was picked up a small number of times. The J gene is TRBJ2-3, the V gene TRBV2, with TRBD2 identical over 9 bases. This CDR3 is 18 amino acids long. Germline trimming cut 7 bases from V and 1 base from J; bases unmatched to any gene: 15. CDR1 is SNHLY, CDR2 FYNNEI, per germline. The chain's CDR3 is CASTIRLAGPSGTDTQYF. The CDR3 DNA reads TGTGCCAGCACCATCCGGCTAGCGGGGCCCAGCGGCACAGATACGCAGTATTTT.

The table lists this clonotype with many counts. The rearrangement joins TRBV20-1 to TRBJ2-1; D may match TRBD1 or TRBD2 (5 bases each). The CDR3 is made up of 14 amino acids. Germline V gives CDR1 DFQATT, CDR2 SNEGSKA (reference sequence). V was shortened by 6 bases and J by 8 bases, with 20 bases between the two germline ends. This CDR3 is CSAKSPGTGHEQFF. In DNA form, the CDR3 reads TGCAGTGCCAAAAGCCCGGGGACCGGTCATGAGCAGTTCTTC.

Concerning this clonotype: This may be a read error, as it is one base from a much larger clone. The chain recombines TRBV7-9 with TRBJ1-1, with a weak D call TRBD1 (5 bases). Germline V lookup: CDR1 SEHNR, CDR2 FQNEAQ (reference sequence). The CDR3 has 13 residues. The germline V and J ends were trimmed by 3 bases and 11 bases, with 16 bases remaining between them. CDR3 loop: CASSLGPSGRAFF. In DNA form, the CDR3 reads TGTGCCAGCAGCTTGGGGCCCTCCGGAAGGGCTTTCTTT.

This clonotype was picked up many times. The V gene is TRBV28, the J gene TRBJ2-1; 7 nucleotides align to TRBD1. V shed 5 bases, J shed 1 base, and the junction held 8 bases outside the gene matches. Germline loops: CDR1 MDHEN, CDR2 SYDVKM. The CDR3 totals 16 residues. The CDR3 is CASSEPGQHSYNEQFF. Here the CDR3 DNA reads TGTGCCAGCAGTGAACCGGGACAGCATTCCTACAATGAGCAGTTCTTC.

The chain has TRBV24-1 and TRBJ2-2; D remains ambiguous. In germline, CDR1 is KGHDR, CDR2 SFDVKD. This CDR3 is built from 12 residues. The ends were cut back, 3 bases at V and 7 bases at J, with 5 bases in the middle. The DNA of the CDR3 is TGTGCCACCAGTGATATGGGCGGGGAGCTGTTTTTT. Protein: CATSDMGGELFF.

This clonotype was seen ten or more times. The chain links TRBV20-1 to TRBJ1-1, with TRBD1 as a possible D gene (6 bases). V lost 6 bases and J 5 bases, leaving 19 bases between the germline ends. Germline assignment: CDR1 DFQATT and CDR2 SNEGSKA (reference sequence). There are 14 residues in the CDR3. The CDR3 protein is CSAGRRQGKTEAFF. CDR3 bases: TGCAGTGCCGGACGGCGGCAGGGGAAGACTGAAGCTTTCTTT.

This clonotype was counted ten times or more. V gene TRBV3-1 combines with J gene TRBJ2-3, with TRBD1 matching over 8 bases. The CDR3 sequence is 12 residues long. The V gene end was trimmed by 3 bases and the J gene end by 9 bases; junction bases not matched to a gene: 2. Germline V gene sequence: CDR1 LGHDT, CDR2 YNNKEL (reference sequence). CDR3 sequence reads: CASSHRQGTQYF. The CDR3 coding sequence is TGTGCCAGCAGCCACAGACAGGGGACGCAGTATTTT.

This clonotype has at least ten counts. V is TRBV12-3 or TRBV12-4 and J is TRBJ2-3, with 11 bases lining up with TRBD2. The V gene end was trimmed by 3 bases and the J gene end by 7 bases; junction bases not matched to a gene: 6. This CDR3 comprises 15 residues. The CDR3 here is CASSFSGGAGNTQYF. The CDR3 nucleotides read TGTGCCAGCAGTTTTAGCGGGGGGGCCGGGAATACGCAGTATTTT.

At least ten counts were recorded for this clonotype. The chain is built from TRBV2 and TRBJ2-5, with D possibly being TRBD1 (5 bases). Germline values: CDR1 SNHLY, CDR2 FYNNEI. This CDR3 is 11 amino acids long. V gave up 2 bases and J gave up 13 bases, with 11 bases separating them. CDR3 region: CASSEQGAGYF. DNA for the CDR3: TGTGCCAGCAGTGAACAAGGGGCAGGGTACTTC.

This clonotype showed up just a few times. V and J are TRBV19 and TRBJ1-4; D is unclear. Trimming removed 1 base at V and 8 bases at J, with 5 bases between. This CDR3 spans 12 amino acids. Germline CDR1 reads LNHDA; CDR2 reads SQIVND (reference sequence). This chain's CDR3 is CASSIAGEKLFF. For the CDR3, the DNA is TGTGCCAGTAGTATAGCTGGGGAAAAACTGTTTTTT.

This clonotype was observed many times. The rearrangement links TRBV11-2 to TRBJ2-3, with 7 positions matching TRBD1. The CDR3 contains 15 residues. Germline V gene lookup returns CDR1 SGHAT and CDR2 FQNNGV. Trimming took 6 bases from V and 1 from J; bases not matched to a gene: 7. CDR3 protein: CASSRGLLGTDTQYF. In DNA form, the CDR3 reads TGTGCCAGCAGTAGGGGGCTATTGGGCACAGATACGCAGTATTTT.

At least ten counts were recorded for this clonotype. The V and J genes are TRBV7-9 and TRBJ2-2, with D unresolved. Trimming shortened V by 1 base and J by 4 bases, and 4 bases separated the two germline ends. Germline values: CDR1 SEHNR, CDR2 FQNEAQ (reference sequence). The CDR3 spans 13 residues. CDR3 bases: TGTGCCAGCAGCTTAGAAGGCACCGGGGAGCTGTTTTTT. This translates into CASSLEGTGELFF.

This clonotype was seen at least ten times. This rearrangement joins TRBV2 to TRBJ1-2, with D possibly being TRBD1 (6 bases). CDR3 length: 14 residues. V lost 4 bases and J lost 2, with 11 bases in between. Germline CDR1 is SNHLY and CDR2 is FYNNEI. CDR3 sequence: CASSGDRRNYGYTF. CDR3 sequence (DNA): TGTGCCAGCAGTGGAGACAGGCGCAACTATGGCTACACCTTC.

The CDR3 DNA follows: TGTGCCAGCAGCTTGAGGCGGGGGCAAGAGACCCAGTACTTC. The encoded protein is CASSLRRGQETQYF. The chain links TRBV5-6 to TRBJ2-5; 7 positions match TRBD2. The CDR3 is 14 residues long. The germline V gene has CDR1 SGHDT and CDR2 YYEEEE. Unmatched junction bases numbered 2, after V lost 1 base and J lost 2 bases.

This clonotype has a handful of counts. The genes are TRBV18 and TRBJ2-3; 7 nucleotides agree with TRBD1. The CDR3 has 14 residues. Per the germline V gene, CDR1 is KGHSH and CDR2 is LQKENI. V shed 5 bases, J shed 3 bases, and the junction held 5 bases outside the gene matches. CDR3: CASSDRVGTDTQYF. Written as DNA, the CDR3 is TGTGCCAGCTCAGACAGGGTTGGGACAGATACGCAGTATTTT.

The chain joins TRBV27 to TRBJ2-2; D unclear. Germline loops: CDR1 MNHEY, CDR2 SMNVEV (reference sequence). The V end was cut by 3 bases, the J end by 7 bases, with 6 bases between. The CDR3 is 12 amino acids. The CDR3 protein is CASSLVSGELFF. The DNA for the CDR3 is TGTGCCAGCAGTTTGGTTAGCGGGGAGCTGTTTTTT.

The sample holds many counts of this clonotype. The rearrangement links TRBV3-1 to TRBJ2-1, with D possibly matching TRBD2 (7 bases). The CDR3 runs to 14 residues. Germline values: CDR1 LGHDT, CDR2 YNNKEL (reference sequence). V was cut by 3 bases and J by 7 bases, with 13 bases left in between. CDR3 nucleotides: TGTGCCAGCAGCCAGGCGGGGGCAAATAATGAGCAGTTCTTC. As protein: CASSQAGANNEQFF.

The V gene is TRBV3-1, the J gene TRBJ1-2, with 10 bases aligning to TRBD1. V trimming: 4 bases; J trimming: 4 bases; junction bases outside the gene matches: 6. This CDR3 region has 15 residues. Germline V gene sequence: CDR1 LGHDT, CDR2 YNNKEL (reference sequence). CDR3 DNA sequence: TGTGCCAGCAGCCCCCAAAGGACAGGGGGCTATGGCTACACCTTC. Protein: CASSPQRTGGYGYTF.

Many counts were recorded for this clonotype. The chain employs TRBV3-1 and TRBJ2-1; possibly TRBD2 for D (6 bases). The CDR3 sequence is 15 residues long. Between the trimmed V and J ends, which lost 7 bases and 0 bases, there was a span of 13 bases. Germline CDR1 LGHDT, CDR2 YNNKEL (reference sequence). In DNA, the CDR3 is TGTGCCAGCACCGCGGGGTGGAGCTCCTACAATGAGCAGTTCTTC. It yields the protein CASTAGWSSYNEQFF.

This clonotype was counted many times. V gene TRBV5-1 combines with J gene TRBJ2-1; 7 bases are shared with TRBD2. The CDR3 has 15 residues. Trimming cost V 0 bases and J 7 bases; bases outside gene matches: 7. Per the germline V gene, CDR1 is SGHRS and CDR2 is YFSETQ. This CDR3 is CASSLGLDSGNEQFF. CDR3 nucleotide sequence: TGCGCCAGCAGCTTGGGCTTGGATAGCGGGAATGAGCAGTTCTTC.

This clonotype occurred many times. V gene TRBV2 combines with J gene TRBJ2-1; the match to TRBD2 covers 10 bases. J was trimmed by 5 bases and V by 2 bases; bases with no gene match: 3. CDR3 length equals 15 residues. Germline CDR1 SNHLY, CDR2 FYNNEI. The CDR3 DNA sequence: TGTGCCAGCAGTGAATCTAGCGGGAGAGACAATGAGCAGTTCTTC. Encoded protein: CASSESSGRDNEQFF.

The chain is built from TRBV19 and TRBJ1-5, with TRBD1 identical over 9 bases. Losses at the gene ends were 7 bases for V and 2 bases for J; bases not matched to a gene: 6. CDR3 length equals 15 residues. Germline CDR1 is LNHDA and CDR2 is SQIVND (reference sequence). In DNA, the CDR3 is TGTGCCAGTAACCCGGACAGGGGAGGCAATCAGCCCCAGCATTTT. Protein sequence: CASNPDRGGNQPQHF.